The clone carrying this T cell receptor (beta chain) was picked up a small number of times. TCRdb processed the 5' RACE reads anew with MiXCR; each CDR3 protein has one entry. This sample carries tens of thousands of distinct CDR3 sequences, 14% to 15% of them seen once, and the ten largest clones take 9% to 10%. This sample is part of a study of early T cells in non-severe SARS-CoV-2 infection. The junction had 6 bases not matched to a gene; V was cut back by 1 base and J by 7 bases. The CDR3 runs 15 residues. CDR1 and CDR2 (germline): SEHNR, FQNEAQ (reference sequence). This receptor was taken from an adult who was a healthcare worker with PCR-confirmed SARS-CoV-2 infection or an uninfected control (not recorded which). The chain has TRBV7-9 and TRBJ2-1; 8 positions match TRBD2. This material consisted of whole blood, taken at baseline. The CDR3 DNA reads TGTGCCAGCAGCTTAGATACGGGAGGGAGGAATGAGCAGTTCTTC. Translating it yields CASSLDTGGRNEQFF.